This entry lists 17 T cell receptor beta chains sequenced from one sample in a study of blood T cell repertoires in COVID-19 (TCRdb year 2020). Libraries were made using the immunoSEQ multiplex PCR assay. TCRdb carries this immuneACCESS record with in-frame sequences only. Its versions omit some clonotypes, under half of them owing to an unresolved V gene in the studies checked, with the rest unexplained. Recorded for this sample are about 99,000 clones; 84% of them occurred a single time. The ten most abundant clones make up less than 2% of the sample. The sequenced material came from peripheral blood. These receptor sequences come from a man between 65 and 79 years old with active or convalescent COVID-19.

The V gene is TRBV4-1, the J gene TRBJ1-2, with TRBD1 matching over 10 bases. This CDR3 has 16 residues. The trim removed 4 bases at V and 4 bases at J, leaving 9 bases unmatched. In germline, CDR1 is MGHRA, CDR2 YSYEKL. Written as DNA, the CDR3 is TGCGCCAGCAGCCCTCGGGACAGGGGACCTTTCTATGGCTACACCTTC. Its translation is CASSPRDRGPFYGYTF.

This chain joins TRBV7-2 and TRBJ1-5, with D possibly being TRBD1 (6 bases). The CDR3 contains 15 residues. CDR1 SGHTA and CDR2 FQGNSA come from the germline V gene. V was trimmed by 5 bases and J by 5 bases, leaving 16 bases between them. CDR3 bases: TGTGCCAGCAGCGGTGAGCAGGGGAATTATCAGCCCCAGCATTTT. Translation: CASSGEQGNYQPQHF.

This chain uses TRBV5-1 with TRBJ2-5; a possible D gene is TRBD2 (6 bases). This CDR3 spans 14 amino acids. The germline V gene has CDR1 SGHRS and CDR2 YFSETQ. The V and J ends lost 4 bases and 5 bases respectively, with 15 bases between them. DNA for the CDR3: TGCGCCAGCAGCCGGGGGAAAACGGGGGAGACCCAGTACTTC. Amino acid sequence: CASSRGKTGETQYF.

This chain joins TRBV28 and TRBJ2-1; D may be TRBD2 (6 bases). The CDR3 is made up of 18 amino acids. CDR1 is MDHEN, CDR2 SYDVKM, per germline. Trimming left V 5 bases short and J 9 bases short, with 29 bases between. CDR3 sequence (DNA): TGTGCCAGCAGTCCACTCACCGGGGTCGGCGGGGCGGGGAGTGAGCAGTTCTTC. The encoded protein is CASSPLTGVGGAGSEQFF.

This chain connects TRBV7-8 to TRBJ2-2, with 13 bases fitting TRBD2. After removal of 2 bases from V and 4 bases from J, the junction contained 4 bases not matched to a gene. CDR3 size: 17 residues. Looked up from germline, CDR1 is SGHVS and CDR2 is FQNEAQ. CDR3 protein: CASSLTSGGAVTGELFF. DNA of the CDR3: TGTGCCAGCAGCTTAACTAGCGGGGGGGCTGTCACCGGGGAGCTGTTTTTT.

The rearrangement joins TRBV7-8 to TRBJ2-3, with 9 bases matching TRBD2. The germline gives CDR1 SGHVS, CDR2 FQNEAQ. V dropped 3 bases and J dropped 3; count of bases not matched to a gene: 10. This CDR3 region has 17 residues. The CDR3 loop reads CASSFSSRGGLTDTQYF. CDR3 DNA sequence: TGTGCCAGCAGCTTCTCTTCGCGGGGGGGCTTGACAGATACGCAGTATTTT.

The rearrangement uses TRBV4-1 and TRBJ1-1; the D gene is possibly TRBD1 (5 bases). Germline CDR1 is MGHRA and CDR2 is YSYEKL. The CDR3 loop spans 14 amino acids. V lost 6 bases and J 4 bases, leaving 15 bases between the germline ends. The CDR3 region is CASSHPGLSTEAFF. CDR3 nucleotide sequence: TGCGCCAGCAGTCACCCGGGACTTAGCACTGAAGCTTTCTTT.

The genes are TRBV19 and TRBJ2-2; 7 bases align to TRBD1. The germline V gene has CDR1 LNHDA and CDR2 SQIVND (reference sequence). This CDR3 spans 15 amino acids. Trimming took 4 bases from V and 2 from J; bases not matched to a gene: 4. CDR3 sequence (DNA): TGTGCCAGTAGTACTGGGACAGCCAACACCGGGGAGCTGTTTTTT. Translated, it gives CASSTGTANTGELFF.

This chain uses TRBV6-1 with TRBJ2-2, with D perhaps matching TRBD1 (5 bases). The CDR3 has 15 residues. Germline assignment: CDR1 MNHNS and CDR2 SASEGT. Trimming cost V 2 bases and J 4 bases, with 11 bases left between them. For the CDR3, the DNA is TGTGCCAGCAGTGAACTGGGGCCGGGCACCGGGGAGCTGTTTTTT. It specifies CASSELGPGTGELFF.

The rearrangement joins TRBV25-1 to TRBJ2-2; 7 positions agree with TRBD1. In germline, CDR1 is MGHDK, CDR2 SYGVNS. The V segment lost 4 bases and the J segment 4 bases; nucleotides outside the gene matches: 6. This CDR3 is built from 15 residues. In DNA, the CDR3 is TGTGCCAGCAGTGTGGCAGGGGGTGGCACCGGGGAGCTGTTTTTT. Translation gives CASSVAGGGTGELFF.

The chain employs TRBV12-3 or TRBV12-4 and TRBJ1-5; 8 bases are a match to TRBD1. The V and J ends lost 4 bases and 4 bases, in that order; junction bases with no gene match: 0. This CDR3 region has 13 residues. CDR3 in amino acids: CASSWDRNQPQHF. As DNA, the CDR3 is TGTGCCAGCAGTTGGGACAGGAATCAGCCCCAGCATTTT.

This chain joins TRBV11-2 and TRBJ2-3; tentatively, D is TRBD1 (5 bases). Germline V gene lookup returns CDR1 SGHAT and CDR2 FQNNGV. V was trimmed by 0 bases and J by 5 bases, leaving 9 bases between them. There are 14 residues in the CDR3. The CDR3 region has the DNA TGTGCCAGCAGCTTAGATCGCAGGGTAGATACGCAGTATTTT. This encodes CASSLDRRVDTQYF.

This sequence joins TRBV28 and TRBJ2-1; D perhaps matches TRBD2 (5 bases). Germline loops: CDR1 MDHEN, CDR2 SYDVKM. V was clipped by 6 bases and J by 5 bases, with 14 bases between them. The CDR3 extends over 14 amino acids. The CDR3 DNA follows: TGTGCCAGCAGCGGGGTAGTACCGAACAATGAGCAGTTCTTC. Its translation: CASSGVVPNNEQFF.

The chain is built from TRBV2 and TRBJ2-4; the D gene is possibly TRBD1 (5 bases). The CDR3 spans 15 residues. V was cut by 5 bases and J by 3 bases, with 14 bases left in between. CDR1 is SNHLY, CDR2 FYNNEI, per germline. CDR3 sequence: CASSTRDLGKNIQYF. CDR3 DNA: TGTGCCAGCAGTACCAGGGATTTAGGCAAAAACATTCAGTACTTC. Drawing the rest from reference TRBV2 and TRBJ2-4, the complete variable domain is EPEVTQTPSHQVTQMGQEVILRCVPISNHLYFYWYRQILGQKVEFLVSFYNNEISEKSEIFDDQFSVERPDGSNFTLKIRSTKLEDSAMYFCASSTRDLGKNIQYFGAGTRLSVL.

To note about this clone: One end of the junction fails to match germline, which may point to a read error. The rearrangement uses TRBV4-1 and TRBJ1-1; 11 bases align to TRBD1. The CDR3 spans 14 residues. Per the germline V gene, CDR1 is MGHRA and CDR2 is YSYEKL. CDR3 DNA: TGCGCCAGCAGCCAGACCGGGTGGGACAGGGGGAGAAATTTT. Its protein product is CASSQTGWDRGRNF.

The chain has TRBV7-9 and TRBJ2-2, with TRBD2 as a possible D gene (6 bases). The CDR3 has 17 residues. CDR1 is SEHNR and CDR2 is FQNEAQ in the germline V gene (reference sequence). The V and J ends lost 2 bases and 4 bases respectively, with 17 bases between them. The CDR3 protein is CASSLSSWGLLTGELFF. For the CDR3, the DNA is TGTGCCAGCAGCTTATCGAGCTGGGGACTCCTCACCGGGGAGCTGTTTTTT.

The chain uses TRBV6-5 and TRBJ1-5; the D is unclear. V was cut by 2 bases and J by 1 base, with 3 bases left in between. CDR1 is MNHEY, CDR2 SVGAGI, per germline. The CDR3 length is 13 residues. This CDR3 is CASSYGSNQPQHF. The CDR3 DNA reads as TGTGCCAGCAGTTACGGCAGCAATCAGCCCCAGCATTTT.